Shown below are 2 T cell receptor beta chains from a single sample sequenced in a study of cytomegalovirus exposure and HLA in healthy donors. The PCR employed 60 Vbeta primers together with 13 Jbeta primers. Libraries were prepared by immunoSEQ multiplex PCR; TCRdb keeps only in-frame clonotypes and omits some of them. The sample shows under 120,000 clones, 74% of them seen only once. The sample taken for sequencing was PBMCs. The receptors were gathered from a middle-aged man in good health and CMV-seropositive.

This clone was seen more than once but under ten times. This chain connects TRBV6-1 to TRBJ1-1, with TRBD1 as a possible D gene (5 bases). Trimming shortened V by 7 bases and J by 5 bases, and 11 bases separated the two germline ends. CDR1 is MNHNS and CDR2 is SASEGT in the germline V gene. The CDR3 length is 12 residues. The CDR3 coding sequence is TGTGCCAGCATCCCACAGGTTACTGAAGCTTTCTTT. Translation: CASIPQVTEAFF.

The chain links TRBV11-3 to TRBJ1-1; 7 bases are shared with TRBD1. Looked up from germline, CDR1 is SGHNT and CDR2 is YENEEA. The CDR3 loop spans 17 amino acids. Trimming removed 2 bases from V and 4 bases from J; junction bases left unmatched: 13. CDR3 residues: CASSLLRQGAWSTEAFF. The DNA of the CDR3 is TGTGCCAGCAGCTTACTCAGACAGGGCGCATGGAGCACTGAAGCTTTCTTT.